In this sample, the clone carrying this T cell receptor (beta chain) turned up once. This entry is derived from a study of blood T cell repertoires in COVID-19. This CDR3 region has 15 residues. The germline V gene has CDR1 PRHDT and CDR2 FYEKMQ (reference sequence). Trimming at V came to 4 bases and at J to 5 bases, leaving 7 bases not matched to a gene. Authors' methods: Amplification of reference gene primers provided the estimated nucleated cell counts. Assay: immunoSEQ multiplex PCR; the TCRdb copy retains only in-frame clones and omits some. V, J and clone size are those of that table, while D and trimming were read from the DNA. There are about 320,000 clones in the sample; about 88% occur only once, and around 2.7% lies in the top ten.

V and J are TRBV13 and TRBJ2-1, with TRBD2 identical over 8 bases. Sequencing was carried out using PBMCs or T cells enriched from blood (not recorded which). The clonotype comes from a man aged 55 to 70 who had recovered from COVID-19. CDR3 DNA sequence: TGTGCCAGCAGCTCTCGAATACTAGCGGACAATGAGCAGTTCTTC. Translation: CASSSRILADNEQFF.